The subject of this entry is one T cell receptor beta chain. This sample was taken from a study of early T cells in non-severe SARS-CoV-2 infection. Looking at the study overall: From unsorted whole blood, bulk RNA was sequenced, and the chains remained unpaired.

One entry per CDR3 protein, called by TCRdb with MiXCR from the 5' RACE reads. The table shows about 97,000 distinct CDR3 sequences, with 9.5% to 12% occurring only once. The sample consisted of whole blood, taken at baseline. The source is an adult who was a healthcare worker with PCR-confirmed SARS-CoV-2 infection or an uninfected control (not recorded which).

In DNA, the CDR3 is TGTGCCAGCAGCTACACTAGCTGGGGCTCCTACAATGAGCAGTTCTTC. Its protein product is CASSYTSWGSYNEQFF. This chain joins TRBV3-1 and TRBJ2-1; possible D gene TRBD2, 6 bases. There are 16 residues in the CDR3. Per the germline V gene, CDR1 is LGHDT and CDR2 is YNNKEL (reference sequence). V was trimmed by 5 bases and J by 0 bases, leaving 14 bases between them.